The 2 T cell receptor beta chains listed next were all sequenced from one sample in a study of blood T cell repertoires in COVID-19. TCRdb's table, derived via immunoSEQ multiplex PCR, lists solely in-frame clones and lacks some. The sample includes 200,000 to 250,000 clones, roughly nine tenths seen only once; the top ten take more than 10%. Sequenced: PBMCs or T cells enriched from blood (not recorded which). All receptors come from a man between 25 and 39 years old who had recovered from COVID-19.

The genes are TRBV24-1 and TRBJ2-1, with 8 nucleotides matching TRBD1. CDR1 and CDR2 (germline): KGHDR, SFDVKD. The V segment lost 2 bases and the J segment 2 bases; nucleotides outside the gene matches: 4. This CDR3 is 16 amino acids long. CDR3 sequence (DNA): TGTGCCACCAGTGATTCCGGGACAGGCACCTACAATGAGCAGTTCTTC. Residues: CATSDSGTGTYNEQFF.

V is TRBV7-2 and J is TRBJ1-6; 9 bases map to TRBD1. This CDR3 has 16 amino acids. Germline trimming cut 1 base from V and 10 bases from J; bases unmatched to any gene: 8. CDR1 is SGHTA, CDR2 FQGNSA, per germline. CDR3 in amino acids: CASSLDWTGASSPLHF. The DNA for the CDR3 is TGTGCCAGCAGCTTAGATTGGACAGGGGCAAGCTCACCCCTCCACTTT.